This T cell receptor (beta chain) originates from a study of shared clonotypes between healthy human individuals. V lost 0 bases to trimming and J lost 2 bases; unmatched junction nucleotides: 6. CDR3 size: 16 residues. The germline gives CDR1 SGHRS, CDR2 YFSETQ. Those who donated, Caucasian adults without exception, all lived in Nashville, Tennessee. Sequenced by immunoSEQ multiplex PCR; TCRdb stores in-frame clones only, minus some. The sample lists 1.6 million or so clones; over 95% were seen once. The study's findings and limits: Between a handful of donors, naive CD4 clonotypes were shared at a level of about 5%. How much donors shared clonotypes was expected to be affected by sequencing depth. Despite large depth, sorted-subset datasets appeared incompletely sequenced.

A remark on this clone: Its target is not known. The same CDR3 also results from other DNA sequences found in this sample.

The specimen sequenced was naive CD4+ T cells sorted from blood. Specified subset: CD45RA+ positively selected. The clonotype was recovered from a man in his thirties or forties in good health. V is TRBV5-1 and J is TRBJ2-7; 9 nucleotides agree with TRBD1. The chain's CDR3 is CASSLAPGQGPYEQYF. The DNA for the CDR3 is TGCGCCAGCAGCTTGGCTCCGGGACAGGGTCCCTACGAGCAGTACTTC.